Below are 15 T cell receptor beta chains sequenced from a single sample in a study of cytotoxic CD8 clonotypes in ibrutinib-treated CLL. Sequencing was performed with immunoSEQ multiplex PCR; in TCRdb, only in-frame clones are kept and a portion is missing. This sample carries hundreds of thousands of clones, around three quarters of them seen once, and the ten largest clones take roughly 15%. The sample consisted of PBMCs, taken after 24 months of ibrutinib treatment. The receptors were sampled from a human donor with chronic lymphocytic leukemia.

This rearrangement joins TRBV27 to TRBJ2-1; TRBD1 might be the D (7 bases). Germline CDR1 MNHEY, CDR2 SMNVEV (reference sequence). CDR3 length equals 13 residues. V dropped 3 bases and J dropped 10 bases, with 13 bases sitting between them. The CDR3 is CASSFRETGEQFF. The CDR3 DNA sequence: TGTGCCAGCAGTTTTCGGGAGACAGGGGAGCAGTTCTTC.

This chain connects TRBV27 to TRBJ2-5; 9 bases map to TRBD2. The V gene's germline CDR1 is MNHEY and CDR2 SMNVEV (reference sequence). The V and J ends lost 5 bases and 2 bases, in that order; junction bases with no gene match: 15. The CDR3 has 18 residues. The CDR3 is CASSRMAIAAGGQETQYF. As DNA, the CDR3 is TGTGCCAGCAGTCGGATGGCGATTGCGGCGGGAGGGCAAGAGACCCAGTACTTC.

The J gene is TRBJ2-5, the V gene TRBV6-5; weak D call: TRBD2 (5 bases). CDR3 length: 14 amino acids. Trimming took off 2 bases at V and 2 bases at J, with 9 bases between the two ends. In germline, CDR1 is MNHEY, CDR2 SVGAGI. CDR3 nucleotide sequence: TGTGCCAGCAGTTACAATCGGGGACAAGAGACCCAGTACTTC. Translating gives CASSYNRGQETQYF.

This chain links TRBV5-6 with TRBJ2-7; D is perhaps TRBD2 (5 bases). The germline V and J ends were trimmed by 3 bases and 0 bases, with 13 bases remaining between them. The germline V gene encodes CDR1 SGHDT and CDR2 YYEEEE. The CDR3 extends over 15 amino acids. The CDR3 spells CASSYTLVFSYEQYF. The DNA of the CDR3 is TGTGCCAGCAGCTATACACTAGTATTCTCCTACGAGCAGTACTTC.

As concerns this clone: This CDR3 is also generated by other DNA sequences in the sample. The chain joins TRBV18 to TRBJ1-5; D call uncertain. There are 13 residues in the CDR3. The ends were cut back, 6 bases at V and 2 bases at J, with 8 bases in the middle. CDR1 and CDR2 from the germline V gene are KGHSH and LQKENI. CDR3 coding DNA: TGTGCCAGCTCTCCGGACGGCAATCAGCCCCAGCATTTT. Protein: CASSPDGNQPQHF.

V and J are TRBV5-1 and TRBJ2-2, with TRBD2 matching over 7 bases. With 0 bases clipped from V and 5 bases from J, the junction kept 4 bases outside the gene matches. This CDR3 is 15 amino acids long. Germline assignment: CDR1 SGHRS and CDR2 YFSETQ. The CDR3 coding sequence is TGCGCCAGCAGCTTGGTGGCCGGGGGGACCGGGGAGCTGTTTTTT. The encoded protein is CASSLVAGGTGELFF.

This chain joins TRBV5-1 and TRBJ2-7; TRBD1 aligns across 7 bases. The V segment lost 4 bases and the J segment 7 bases; nucleotides outside the gene matches: 17. The germline gives CDR1 SGHRS, CDR2 YFSETQ. The length of the CDR3 is 16 residues. The CDR3 DNA follows: TGCGCCAGCAGCCCGTGGGCAAGGGACAGCGTTGGGGAGCAGTACTTC. It codes for CASSPWARDSVGEQYF.

The table lists this clone with a few counts. The chain uses TRBV28 and TRBJ1-5; D is unresolved. V lost 3 bases to trimming and J lost 6 bases, with 12 bases between them. Germline values: CDR1 MDHEN, CDR2 SYDVKM. CDR3 size: 14 residues. The CDR3 protein is CASSFMPSTQPQHF. The CDR3 DNA sequence: TGTGCCAGCAGTTTCATGCCATCAACTCAGCCCCAGCATTTT.

V usage is TRBV25-1 and J usage is TRBJ2-7; possibly TRBD1 for D (6 bases). The CDR3 is 15 residues long. The germline V gene has CDR1 MGHDK and CDR2 SYGVNS. Trimming took 2 bases from V and 7 from J, leaving 18 bases between them. This CDR3 is CASSEPGQGLWEQYF. CDR3 coding DNA: TGTGCCAGCAGTGAACCAGGCCAGGGGTTGTGGGAGCAGTACTTC.

The V call is TRBV6-4, the J call TRBJ1-1, with TRBD1 as a possible D gene (6 bases). V was trimmed by 4 bases and J by 4 bases, leaving 13 bases between them. Germline CDR1 and CDR2: MRHNA and SNTAGT. The CDR3 is 14 residues long. The CDR3 DNA reads TGTGCCAGCAGTGCTGCACAGGGCACCACTGAAGCTTTCTTT. It codes for CASSAAQGTTEAFF.

The V gene is TRBV15, the J gene TRBJ2-7; D unresolved. Trimming took off 0 bases at V and 3 bases at J, with 12 bases between the two ends. Germline-derived CDR1 and CDR2 are LNHNV and YYDKDF (reference sequence). The CDR3 sequence is 15 residues long. DNA for the CDR3: TGTGCCACCAGCAGAGACCCCCAGGCGATCTACGAGCAGTACTTC. It is translated as CATSRDPQAIYEQYF.

The J gene is TRBJ1-1, the V gene TRBV9; D may be TRBD1 (6 bases). V was trimmed by 1 base and J by 0 bases, leaving 16 bases between them. Per the germline V gene, CDR1 is SGDLS and CDR2 is YYNGEE. This CDR3 contains 17 residues. CDR3 residues: CASSVNSPTGMNTEAFF. CDR3 coding DNA: TGTGCCAGCAGCGTAAATTCCCCTACAGGGATGAACACTGAAGCTTTCTTT. Based on the CDR3 plus reference TRBV9 and TRBJ1-1, the full variable domain is DSGVTQTPKHLITATGQRVTLRCSPRSGDLSVYWYQQSLDQGLQFLIQYYNGEERAKGNILERFSAQQFPDLHSELNLSSLELGDSALYFCASSVNSPTGMNTEAFFGQGTRLTVV.

The genes are TRBV16 and TRBJ2-7, with 7 bases lining up with TRBD1. Germline V gives CDR1 KGHSY, CDR2 FQNENV. The CDR3 is made up of 14 amino acids. The V gene end was trimmed by 4 bases and the J gene end by 2 bases; junction bases not matched to a gene: 5. The CDR3 DNA follows: TGTGCCAGCAGCCCGGGGACAGTAGCCTACGAGCAGTACTTC. As protein: CASSPGTVAYEQYF.

The chain couples TRBV18 to TRBJ2-1, with unresolved D. The CDR3 runs to 12 residues. Germline V gives CDR1 KGHSH, CDR2 LQKENI. Trimming removed 0 bases at V and 9 bases at J, with 6 bases between. CDR3 nucleotides: TGTGCCAGCTCACCACCCATGTCTGAGCAGTTCTTC. It encodes CASSPPMSEQFF.

V and J are TRBV9 and TRBJ2-7; unclear D gene. Germline V CDR1 and CDR2: SGDLS, YYNGEE. The length of the CDR3 is 13 residues. The germline V and J ends were trimmed by 0 bases and 2 bases, with 6 bases remaining between them. CDR3 sequence (DNA): TGTGCCAGCAGCGTAGCTGCTACCTACGAGCAGTACTTC. Its protein product is CASSVAATYEQYF.